The rows below give T cell receptor beta chains drawn from one sample of a study of graft-versus-host responses after intestinal transplantation. Sequencing used immunoSEQ multiplex PCR; TCRdb keeps in-frame clones, though not all of them. This table has about 39,000 clones, approximately 93% appearing once. Sequenced here: PBMCs, sampled around 730 days after intestinal transplantation. These receptors came from a human patient who received an intestinal transplant, so some T cells may come from the graft donor. The CDR3 runs from the conserved cysteine through the conserved F or W.

V	J	CDR3
TRBV19	TRBJ2-7	CASSAGGGNEQYF
TRBV18	TRBJ1-2	CASSPVPGRLDSGYTF
TRBV4-2	TRBJ1-2	CASSQDTDNYGYTF
TRBV30	TRBJ1-2	CAWNGDDYGYTF
TRBV7-9	TRBJ2-1	CASSFTGGPGSYNEQFF
TRBV5-1	TRBJ2-1	CASSLDGGRSEQFF
TRBV27	TRBJ2-5	CASSLLRWRGWRETQYF
TRBV6-4	TRBJ2-3	CASSDERGDTQYF
TRBV5-1	TRBJ2-3	CASSFRVAADTQYF
TRBV28	TRBJ2-1	CASSFDGRRGQFF
TRBV5-6	TRBJ1-4	CASSLGGPGVLFF
TRBV5-4	TRBJ2-1	CASSLENEQFF
TRBV6-5	TRBJ2-1	CASRTLAGGDNEQFF
TRBV6-6	TRBJ1-2	CASSPGGNYGYTF
TRBV4-2	TRBJ2-3	CASSQVGGGATDTQYF
TRBV9	TRBJ2-5	CASSVEASGYQETQYF